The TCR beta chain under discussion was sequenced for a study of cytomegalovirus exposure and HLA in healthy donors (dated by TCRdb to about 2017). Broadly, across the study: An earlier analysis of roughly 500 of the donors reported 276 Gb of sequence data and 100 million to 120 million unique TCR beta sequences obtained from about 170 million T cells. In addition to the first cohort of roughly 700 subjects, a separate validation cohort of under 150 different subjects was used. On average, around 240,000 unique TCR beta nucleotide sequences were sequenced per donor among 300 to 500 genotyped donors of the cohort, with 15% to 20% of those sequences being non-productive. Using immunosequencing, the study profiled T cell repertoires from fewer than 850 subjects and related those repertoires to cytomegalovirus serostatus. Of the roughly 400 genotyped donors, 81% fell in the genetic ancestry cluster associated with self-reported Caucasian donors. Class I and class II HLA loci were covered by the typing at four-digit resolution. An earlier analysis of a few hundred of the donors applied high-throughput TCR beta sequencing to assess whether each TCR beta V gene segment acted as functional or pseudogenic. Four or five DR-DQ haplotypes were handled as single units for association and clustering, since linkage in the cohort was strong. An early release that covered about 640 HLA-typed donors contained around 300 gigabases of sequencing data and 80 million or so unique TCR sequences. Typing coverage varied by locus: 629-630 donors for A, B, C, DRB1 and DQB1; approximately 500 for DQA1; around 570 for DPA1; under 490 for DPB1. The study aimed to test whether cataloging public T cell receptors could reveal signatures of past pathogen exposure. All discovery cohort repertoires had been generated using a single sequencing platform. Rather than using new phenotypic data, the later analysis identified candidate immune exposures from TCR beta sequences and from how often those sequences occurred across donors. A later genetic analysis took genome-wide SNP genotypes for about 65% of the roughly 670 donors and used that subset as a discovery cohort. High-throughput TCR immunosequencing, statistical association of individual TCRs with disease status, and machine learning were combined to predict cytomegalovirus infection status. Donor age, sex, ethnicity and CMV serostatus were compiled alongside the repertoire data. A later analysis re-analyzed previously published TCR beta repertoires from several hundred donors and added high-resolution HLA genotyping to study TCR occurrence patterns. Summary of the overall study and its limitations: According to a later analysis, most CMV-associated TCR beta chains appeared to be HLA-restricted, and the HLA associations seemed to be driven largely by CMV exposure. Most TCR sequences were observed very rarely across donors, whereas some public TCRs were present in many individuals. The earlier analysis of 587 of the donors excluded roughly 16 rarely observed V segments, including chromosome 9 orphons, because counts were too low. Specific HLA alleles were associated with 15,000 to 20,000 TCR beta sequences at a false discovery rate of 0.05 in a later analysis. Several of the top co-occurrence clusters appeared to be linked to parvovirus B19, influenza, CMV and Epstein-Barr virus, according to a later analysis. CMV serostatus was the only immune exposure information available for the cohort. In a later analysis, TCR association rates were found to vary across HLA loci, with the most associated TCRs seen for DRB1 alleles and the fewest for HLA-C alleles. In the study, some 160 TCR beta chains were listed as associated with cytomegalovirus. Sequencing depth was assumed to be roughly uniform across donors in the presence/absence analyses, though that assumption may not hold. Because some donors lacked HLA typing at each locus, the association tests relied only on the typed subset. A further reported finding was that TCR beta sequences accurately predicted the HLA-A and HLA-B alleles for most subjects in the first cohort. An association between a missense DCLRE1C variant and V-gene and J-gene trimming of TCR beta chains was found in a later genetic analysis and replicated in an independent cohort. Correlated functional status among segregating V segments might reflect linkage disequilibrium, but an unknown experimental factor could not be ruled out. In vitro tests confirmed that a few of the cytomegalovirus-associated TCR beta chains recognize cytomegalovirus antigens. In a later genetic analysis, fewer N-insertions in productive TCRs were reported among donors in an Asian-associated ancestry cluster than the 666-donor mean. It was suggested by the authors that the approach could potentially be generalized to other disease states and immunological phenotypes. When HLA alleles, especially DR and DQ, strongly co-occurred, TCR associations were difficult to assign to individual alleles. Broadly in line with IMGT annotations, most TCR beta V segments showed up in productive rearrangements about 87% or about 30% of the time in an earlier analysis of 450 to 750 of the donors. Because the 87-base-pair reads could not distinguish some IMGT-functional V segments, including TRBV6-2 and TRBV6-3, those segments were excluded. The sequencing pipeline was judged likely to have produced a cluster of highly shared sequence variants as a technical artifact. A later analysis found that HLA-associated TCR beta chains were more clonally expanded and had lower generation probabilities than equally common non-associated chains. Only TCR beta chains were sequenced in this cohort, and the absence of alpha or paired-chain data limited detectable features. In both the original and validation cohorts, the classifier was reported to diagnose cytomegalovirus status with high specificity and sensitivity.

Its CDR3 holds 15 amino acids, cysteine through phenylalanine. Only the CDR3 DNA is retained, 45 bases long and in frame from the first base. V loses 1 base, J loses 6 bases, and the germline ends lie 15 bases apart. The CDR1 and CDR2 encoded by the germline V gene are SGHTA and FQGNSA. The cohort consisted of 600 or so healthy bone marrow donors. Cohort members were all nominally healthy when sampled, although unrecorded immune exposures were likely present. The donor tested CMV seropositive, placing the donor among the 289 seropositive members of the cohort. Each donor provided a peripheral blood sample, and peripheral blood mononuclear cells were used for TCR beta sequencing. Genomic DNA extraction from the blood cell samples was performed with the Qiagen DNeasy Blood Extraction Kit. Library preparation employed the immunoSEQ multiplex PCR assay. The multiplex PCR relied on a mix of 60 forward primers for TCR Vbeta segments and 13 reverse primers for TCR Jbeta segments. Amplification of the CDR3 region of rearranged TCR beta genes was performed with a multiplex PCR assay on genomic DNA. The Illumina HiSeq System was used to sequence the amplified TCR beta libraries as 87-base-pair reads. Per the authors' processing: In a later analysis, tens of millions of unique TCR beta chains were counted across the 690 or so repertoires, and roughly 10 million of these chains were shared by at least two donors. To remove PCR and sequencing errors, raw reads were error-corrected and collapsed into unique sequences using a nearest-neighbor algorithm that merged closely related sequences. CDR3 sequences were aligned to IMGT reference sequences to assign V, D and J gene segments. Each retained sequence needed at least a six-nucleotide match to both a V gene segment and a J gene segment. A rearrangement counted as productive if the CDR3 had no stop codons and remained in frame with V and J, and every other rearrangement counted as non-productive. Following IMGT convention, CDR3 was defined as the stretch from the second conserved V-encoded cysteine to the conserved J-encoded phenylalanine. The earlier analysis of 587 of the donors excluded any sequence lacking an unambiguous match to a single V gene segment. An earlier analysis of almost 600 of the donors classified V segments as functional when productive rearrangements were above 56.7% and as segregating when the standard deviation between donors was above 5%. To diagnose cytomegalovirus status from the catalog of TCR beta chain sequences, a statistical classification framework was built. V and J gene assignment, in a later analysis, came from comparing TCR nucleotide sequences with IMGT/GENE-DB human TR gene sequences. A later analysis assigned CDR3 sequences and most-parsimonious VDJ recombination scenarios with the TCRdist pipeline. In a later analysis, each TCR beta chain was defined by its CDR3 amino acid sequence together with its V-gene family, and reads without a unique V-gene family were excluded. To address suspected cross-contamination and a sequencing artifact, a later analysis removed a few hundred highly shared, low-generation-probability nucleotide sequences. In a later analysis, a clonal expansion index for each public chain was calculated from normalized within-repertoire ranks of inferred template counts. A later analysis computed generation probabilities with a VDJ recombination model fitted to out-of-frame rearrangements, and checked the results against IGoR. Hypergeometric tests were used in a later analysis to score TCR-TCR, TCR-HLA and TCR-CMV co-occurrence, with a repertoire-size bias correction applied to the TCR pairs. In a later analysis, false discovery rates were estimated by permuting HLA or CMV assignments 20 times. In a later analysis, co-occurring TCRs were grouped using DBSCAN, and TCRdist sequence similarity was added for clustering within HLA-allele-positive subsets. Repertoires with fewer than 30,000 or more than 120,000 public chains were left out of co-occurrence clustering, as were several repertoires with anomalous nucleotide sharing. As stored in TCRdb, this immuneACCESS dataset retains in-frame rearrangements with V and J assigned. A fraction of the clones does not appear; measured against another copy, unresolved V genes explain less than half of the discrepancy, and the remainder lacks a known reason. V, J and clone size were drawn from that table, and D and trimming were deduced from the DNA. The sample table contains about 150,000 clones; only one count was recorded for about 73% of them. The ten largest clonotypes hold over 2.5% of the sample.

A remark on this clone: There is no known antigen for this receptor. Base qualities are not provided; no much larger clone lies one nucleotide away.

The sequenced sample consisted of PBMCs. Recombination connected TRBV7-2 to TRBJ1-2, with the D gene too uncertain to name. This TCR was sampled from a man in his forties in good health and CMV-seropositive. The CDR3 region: CASSLDGRGSHGYTF. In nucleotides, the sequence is TGTGCCAGCAGCTTAGATGGACGGGGAAGTCATGGCTACACCTTC.